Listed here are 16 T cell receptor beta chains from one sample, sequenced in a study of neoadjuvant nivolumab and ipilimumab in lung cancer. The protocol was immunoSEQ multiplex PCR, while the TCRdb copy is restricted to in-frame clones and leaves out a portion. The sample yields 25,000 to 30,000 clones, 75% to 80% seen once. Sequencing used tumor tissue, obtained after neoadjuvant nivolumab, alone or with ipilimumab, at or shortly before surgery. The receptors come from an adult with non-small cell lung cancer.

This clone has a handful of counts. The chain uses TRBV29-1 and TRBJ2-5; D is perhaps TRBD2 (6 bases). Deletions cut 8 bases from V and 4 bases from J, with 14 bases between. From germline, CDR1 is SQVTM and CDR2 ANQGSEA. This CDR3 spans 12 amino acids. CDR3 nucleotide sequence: TGCAGCCTTAGACTGGGAGGAGAGACCCAGTACTTC. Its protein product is CSLRLGGETQYF.

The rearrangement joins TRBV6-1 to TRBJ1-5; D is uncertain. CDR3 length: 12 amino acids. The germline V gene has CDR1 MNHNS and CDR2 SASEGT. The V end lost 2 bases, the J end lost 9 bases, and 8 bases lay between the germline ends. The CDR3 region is CASSEQDAPQHF. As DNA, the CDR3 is TGTGCCAGCAGTGAACAGGATGCGCCCCAGCATTTT.

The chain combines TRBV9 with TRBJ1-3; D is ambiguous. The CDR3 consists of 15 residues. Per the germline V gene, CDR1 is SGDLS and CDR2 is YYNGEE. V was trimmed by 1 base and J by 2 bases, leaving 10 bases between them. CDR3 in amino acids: CASSVTPGPGNTIYF. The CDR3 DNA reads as TGTGCCAGCAGCGTAACTCCGGGTCCTGGAAACACCATATATTTT.

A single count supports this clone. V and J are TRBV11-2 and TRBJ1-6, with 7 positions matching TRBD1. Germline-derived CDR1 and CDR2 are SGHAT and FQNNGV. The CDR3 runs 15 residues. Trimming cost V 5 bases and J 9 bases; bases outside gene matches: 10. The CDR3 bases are TGTGCCAGCAGCCCTTGGACAGGATCAAGTTCACCCCTCCACTTT. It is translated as CASSPWTGSSSPLHF. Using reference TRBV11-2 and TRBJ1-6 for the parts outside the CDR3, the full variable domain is EAGVAQSPRYKIIEKRQSVAFWCNPISGHATLYWYQQILGQGPKLLIQFQNNGVVDDSQLPKDRFSAERLKGVDSTLKIQPAKLEDSAVYLCASSPWTGSSSPLHFGNGTRLTVT.

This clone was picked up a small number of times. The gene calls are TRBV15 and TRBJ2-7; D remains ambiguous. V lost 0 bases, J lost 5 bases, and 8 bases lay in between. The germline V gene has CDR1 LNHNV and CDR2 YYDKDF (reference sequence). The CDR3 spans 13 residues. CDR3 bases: TGTGCCACCAGCAGAGACCTCCGGGACGAGCAGTACTTC. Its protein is CATSRDLRDEQYF.

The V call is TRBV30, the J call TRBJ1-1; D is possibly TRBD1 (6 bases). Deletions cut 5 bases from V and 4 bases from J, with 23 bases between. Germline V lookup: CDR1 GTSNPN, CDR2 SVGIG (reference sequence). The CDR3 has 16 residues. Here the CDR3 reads CAWVGAPTGGLTEAFF. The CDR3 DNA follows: TGTGCCTGGGTTGGGGCCCCGACAGGTGGCCTCACTGAAGCTTTCTTT.

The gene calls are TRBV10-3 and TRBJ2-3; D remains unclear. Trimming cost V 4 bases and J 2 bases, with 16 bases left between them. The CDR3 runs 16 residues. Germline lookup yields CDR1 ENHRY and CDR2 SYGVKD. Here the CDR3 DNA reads TGTGCCATCAGTGTAAATCCTCTCGGGCCCACAGATACGCAGTATTTT. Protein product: CAISVNPLGPTDTQYF.

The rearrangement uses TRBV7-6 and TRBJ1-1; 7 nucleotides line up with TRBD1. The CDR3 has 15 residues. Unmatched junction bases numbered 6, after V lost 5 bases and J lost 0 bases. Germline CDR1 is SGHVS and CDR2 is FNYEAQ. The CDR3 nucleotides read TGTGCCAGCAGCGAGCGACAGGGATTGAACACTGAAGCTTTCTTT. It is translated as CASSERQGLNTEAFF.

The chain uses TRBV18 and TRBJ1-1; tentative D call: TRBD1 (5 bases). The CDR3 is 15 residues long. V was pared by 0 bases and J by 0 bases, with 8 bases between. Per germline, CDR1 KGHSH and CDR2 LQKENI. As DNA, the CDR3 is TGTGCCAGCTCACCACCGCGGGGGGTGAACACTGAAGCTTTCTTT. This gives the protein CASSPPRGVNTEAFF.

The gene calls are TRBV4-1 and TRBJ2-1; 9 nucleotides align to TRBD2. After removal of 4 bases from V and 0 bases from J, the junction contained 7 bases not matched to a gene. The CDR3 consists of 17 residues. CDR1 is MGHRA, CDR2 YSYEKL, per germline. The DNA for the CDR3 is TGCGCCAGCAGCCTCCTAGCGGGGACCGTCTCCTACAATGAGCAGTTCTTC. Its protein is CASSLLAGTVSYNEQFF.

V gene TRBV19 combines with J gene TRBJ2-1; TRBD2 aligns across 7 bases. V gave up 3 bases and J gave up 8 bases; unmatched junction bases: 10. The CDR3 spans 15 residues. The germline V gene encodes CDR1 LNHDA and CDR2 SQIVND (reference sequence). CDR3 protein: CASSMGTTTFDEQFF. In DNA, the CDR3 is TGTGCCAGTAGTATGGGGACTACTACCTTCGATGAGCAGTTCTTC. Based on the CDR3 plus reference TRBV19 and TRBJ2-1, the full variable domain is DGGITQSPKYLFRKEGQNVTLSCEQNLNHDAMYWYRQDPGQGLRLIYYSQIVNDFQKGDIAEGYSVSREKKESFPLTVTSAQKNPTAFYLCASSMGTTTFDEQFFGPGTRLTVL.

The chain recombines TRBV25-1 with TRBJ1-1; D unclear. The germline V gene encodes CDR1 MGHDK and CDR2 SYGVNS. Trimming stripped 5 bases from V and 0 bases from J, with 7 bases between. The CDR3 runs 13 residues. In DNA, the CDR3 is TGTGCCAGCAGTACGACGTTGAACACTGAAGCTTTCTTT. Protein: CASSTTLNTEAFF.

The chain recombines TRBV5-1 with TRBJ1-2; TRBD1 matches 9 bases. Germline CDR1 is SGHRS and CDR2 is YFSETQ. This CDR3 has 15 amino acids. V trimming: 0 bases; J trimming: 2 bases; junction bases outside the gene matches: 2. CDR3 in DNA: TGCGCCAGCAGCTTGGCCGGGACAGGGAACTATGGCTACACCTTC. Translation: CASSLAGTGNYGYTF.

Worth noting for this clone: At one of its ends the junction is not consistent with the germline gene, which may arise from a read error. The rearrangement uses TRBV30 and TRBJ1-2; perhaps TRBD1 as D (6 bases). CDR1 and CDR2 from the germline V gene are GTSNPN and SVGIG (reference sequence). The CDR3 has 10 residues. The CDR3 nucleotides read TGTGCCTGGAGTCGACAGGTCGTCGGCTTC. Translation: CAWSRQVVGF.

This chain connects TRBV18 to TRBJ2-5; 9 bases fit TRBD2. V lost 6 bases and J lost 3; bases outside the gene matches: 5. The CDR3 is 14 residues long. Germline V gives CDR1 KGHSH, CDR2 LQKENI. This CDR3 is CASSLAGVKETQYF. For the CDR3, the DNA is TGTGCCAGCTCCTTAGCGGGAGTAAAAGAGACCCAGTACTTC.

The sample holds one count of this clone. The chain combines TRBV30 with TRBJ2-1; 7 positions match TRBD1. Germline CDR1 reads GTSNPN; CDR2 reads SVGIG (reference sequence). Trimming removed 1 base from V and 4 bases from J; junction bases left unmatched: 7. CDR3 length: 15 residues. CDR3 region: CAWSGDSLRYNEQFF. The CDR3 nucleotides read TGTGCCTGGAGTGGGGACAGCCTCAGATACAATGAGCAGTTCTTC.